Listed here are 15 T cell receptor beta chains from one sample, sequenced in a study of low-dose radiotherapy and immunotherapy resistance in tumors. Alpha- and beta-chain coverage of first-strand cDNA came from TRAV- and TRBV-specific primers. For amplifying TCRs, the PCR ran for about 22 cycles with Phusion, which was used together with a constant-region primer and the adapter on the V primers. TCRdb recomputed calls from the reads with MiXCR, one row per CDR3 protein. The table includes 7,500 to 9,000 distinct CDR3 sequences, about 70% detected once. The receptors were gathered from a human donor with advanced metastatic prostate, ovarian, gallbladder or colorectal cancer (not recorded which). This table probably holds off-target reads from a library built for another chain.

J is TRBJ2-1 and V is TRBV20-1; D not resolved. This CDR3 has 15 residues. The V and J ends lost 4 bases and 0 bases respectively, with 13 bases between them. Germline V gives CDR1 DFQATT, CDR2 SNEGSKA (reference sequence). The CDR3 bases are TGCAGTGCTACGAGACCACAAAGCTCCTACAATGAGCAGTTCTTC. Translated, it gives CSATRPQSSYNEQFF.

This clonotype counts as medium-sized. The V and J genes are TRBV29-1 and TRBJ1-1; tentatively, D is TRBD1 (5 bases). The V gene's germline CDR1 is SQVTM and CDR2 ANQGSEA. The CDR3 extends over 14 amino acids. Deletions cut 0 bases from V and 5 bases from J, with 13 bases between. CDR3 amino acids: CSVEDGGYGTEAFF. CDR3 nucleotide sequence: TGCAGCGTTGAAGATGGGGGGTACGGGACTGAAGCTTTCTTT. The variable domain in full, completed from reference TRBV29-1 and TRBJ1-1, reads SAVISQKPSRDICQRGTSLTIQCQVDSQVTMMFWYRQQPGQSLTLIATANQGSEATYESGFVIDKFPISRPNLTFSTLTVSNMSPEDSSIYLCSVEDGGYGTEAFFGQGTRLTVV.

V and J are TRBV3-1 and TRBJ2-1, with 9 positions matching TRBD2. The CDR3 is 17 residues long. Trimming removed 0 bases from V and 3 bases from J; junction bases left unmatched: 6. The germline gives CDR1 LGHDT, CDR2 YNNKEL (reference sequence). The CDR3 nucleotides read TGTGCCAGCAGCCAAGATATAGGTAGCGGGAGCTACAATGAGCAGTTCTTC. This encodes CASSQDIGSGSYNEQFF.

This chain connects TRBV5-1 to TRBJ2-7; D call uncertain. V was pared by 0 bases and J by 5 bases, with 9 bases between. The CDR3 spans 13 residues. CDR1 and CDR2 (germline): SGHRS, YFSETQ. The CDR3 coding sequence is TGCGCCAGCAGCTTGGCCGAAGGGAACGAGCAGTACTTC. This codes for CASSLAEGNEQYF.

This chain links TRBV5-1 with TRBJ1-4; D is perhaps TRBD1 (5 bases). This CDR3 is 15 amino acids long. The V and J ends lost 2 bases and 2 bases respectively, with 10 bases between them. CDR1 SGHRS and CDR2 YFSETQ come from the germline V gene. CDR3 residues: CASSFREGTNEKLFF. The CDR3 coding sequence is TGCGCCAGCAGCTTCAGAGAGGGGACTAATGAAAAACTGTTTTTT.

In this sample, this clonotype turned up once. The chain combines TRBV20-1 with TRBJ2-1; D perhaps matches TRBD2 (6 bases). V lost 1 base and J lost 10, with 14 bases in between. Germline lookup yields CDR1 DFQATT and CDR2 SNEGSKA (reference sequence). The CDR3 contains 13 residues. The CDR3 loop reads CSARGVTSREQFF. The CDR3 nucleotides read TGCAGTGCTAGAGGGGTGACTAGTCGGGAGCAGTTCTTC.

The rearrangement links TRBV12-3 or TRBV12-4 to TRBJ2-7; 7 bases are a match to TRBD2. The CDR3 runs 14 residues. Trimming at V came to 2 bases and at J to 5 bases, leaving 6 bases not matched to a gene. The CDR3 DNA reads TGTGCCAGCAGTTTAACTGCTAGCGGCGACGAGCAGTACTTC. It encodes CASSLTASGDEQYF.

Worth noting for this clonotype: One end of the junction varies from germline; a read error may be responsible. Here the CDR3 reads CASFLGNERFF. In DNA form, the CDR3 reads TGTGCCAGCTTTCTAGGGAATGAGCGGTTCTTC. This sequence joins TRBV6-5 and TRBJ2-1; D unresolved. The CDR3 loop spans 11 amino acids. Germline V gene lookup returns CDR1 MNHEY and CDR2 SVGAGI.

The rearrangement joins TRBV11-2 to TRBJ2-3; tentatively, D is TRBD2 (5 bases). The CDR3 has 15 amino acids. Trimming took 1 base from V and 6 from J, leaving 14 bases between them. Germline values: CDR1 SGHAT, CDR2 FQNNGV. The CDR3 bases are TGTGCCAGCAGCTTAGGCGCGGGTGGAGCGGATACGCAGTATTTT. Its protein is CASSLGAGGADTQYF.

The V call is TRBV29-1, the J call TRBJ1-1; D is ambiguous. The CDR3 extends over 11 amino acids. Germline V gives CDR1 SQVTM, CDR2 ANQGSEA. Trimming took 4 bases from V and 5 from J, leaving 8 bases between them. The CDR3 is CSVGRETEAFF. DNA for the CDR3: TGCAGCGTTGGAAGGGAAACTGAAGCTTTCTTT.

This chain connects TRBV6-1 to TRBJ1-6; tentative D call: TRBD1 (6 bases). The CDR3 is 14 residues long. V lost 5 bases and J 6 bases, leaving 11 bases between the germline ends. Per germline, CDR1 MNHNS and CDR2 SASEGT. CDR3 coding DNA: TGTGCCAGCAGTTTACAGGGACCTAATTCACCCCTCCACTTT. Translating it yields CASSLQGPNSPLHF.

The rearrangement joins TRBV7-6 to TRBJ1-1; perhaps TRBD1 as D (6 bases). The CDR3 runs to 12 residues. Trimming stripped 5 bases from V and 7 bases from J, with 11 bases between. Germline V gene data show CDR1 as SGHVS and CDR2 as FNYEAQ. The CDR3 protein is CASSPGALEAFF. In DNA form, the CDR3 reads TGTGCCAGCAGCCCAGGGGCCCTTGAAGCTTTCTTT.

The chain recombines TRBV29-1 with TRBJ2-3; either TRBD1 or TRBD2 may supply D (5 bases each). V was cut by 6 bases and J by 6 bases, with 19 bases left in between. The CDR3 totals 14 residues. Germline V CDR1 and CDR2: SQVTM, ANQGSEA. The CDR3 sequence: CSVGGDRPSDTQYF. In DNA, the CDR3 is TGCAGCGTGGGTGGGGACCGCCCCTCGGATACGCAGTATTTT.

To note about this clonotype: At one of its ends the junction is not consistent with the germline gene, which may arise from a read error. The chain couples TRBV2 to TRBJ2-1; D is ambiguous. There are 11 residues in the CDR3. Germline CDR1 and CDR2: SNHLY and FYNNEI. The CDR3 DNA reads TGTGCCAGCAGCCTGGGCCTCGTGGAGCTCTTC. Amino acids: CASSLGLVELF.

The CDR3 coding sequence is TGTGCCAGCAGCTTGGATCCGGGAGGCCGCAATGAGCAGTTCTTC. Translating it yields CASSLDPGGRNEQFF. V usage is TRBV5-4 and J usage is TRBJ2-1; 7 bases are a match to TRBD2. The germline CDR1 and CDR2 sequences are SGHNT and YYREEE (reference sequence). The CDR3 loop spans 15 amino acids. J gave up 6 bases and V 0 bases, and 6 bases lay outside the gene matches.